This is a list of T cell receptor beta chains from one sample in a study of regulatory T cells in long-lasting Graves disease. TCRdb itself ran the multiplex PCR reads through MiXCR, one entry per CDR3 protein. In the table there are around 510,000 distinct CDR3 sequences, around 20% of which are singletons. The specimen was peripheral blood mononuclear cells (PBMCs), collected when the disease was refractory, from a patient treated with antithyroid drugs. These receptors were obtained from a female donor with Graves disease. The CDR3 runs from the conserved cysteine through the conserved F or W. The D gene is left open where the match is weak. Clone size is stated in some rows and not others, as once, few, many or a class when expanded.

>-|-|TRBV5-1|TRBJ2-5
CASSRYNQETQYF
TGCGCCAGCAGCCGATATAACCAAGAGACCCAGTACTTC
>many|TRBD1|TRBV6-1|TRBJ1-6
CASSLQGVGSPLHF
TGTGCCAGCAGCTTACAGGGGGTCGGTTCACCCCTCCACTTT
>few|-|TRBV19|TRBJ2-2
CASNTGGTGELFF
TGTGCCAGTAACACGGGTGGCACCGGGGAGCTGTTTTTT
>few|TRBD1|TRBV20-1|TRBJ1-5
CSAREGGYQPQHF
TGCAGTGCTAGAGAAGGGGGCTATCAGCCCCAGCATTTT
>-|TRBD1|TRBV12-3/TRBV12-4|TRBJ2-4
CASSHRGQSKNIQYF
TGTGCCAGCAGTCACAGGGGGCAGAGCAAAAACATTCAGTACTTC
>many|-|TRBV12-3/TRBV12-4|TRBJ1-5
CASSAFYSNQPQHF
TGTGCCAGCAGTGCGTTTTATAGCAATCAGCCCCAGCATTTT
>many|-|TRBV11-2|TRBJ2-5
CASSLDGAGQETQYF
TGTGCCAGCAGCTTAGACGGGGCAGGACAAGAGACCCAGTACTTC
>few|TRBD1|TRBV30|TRBJ2-7
CAWSAGGSEQYF
TGTGCCTGGAGTGCAGGGGGTAGCGAGCAGTACTTC
>few|TRBD1|TRBV5-1|TRBJ1-2
CASSLATGTGVHGYTF
TGCGCCAGCAGCTTGGCGACCGGGACAGGGGTACATGGCTACACCTTC
>many|-|TRBV11-2|TRBJ2-5
CASSLGGGGETQYF
TGTGCCAGCAGCTTAGGAGGGGGGGGAGAGACCCAGTACTTC
>few|-|TRBV19|TRBJ1-1
CASSEIALDTEAFF
TGTGCCAGTAGCGAAATAGCCTTGGACACTGAAGCTTTCTTT
>many|-|TRBV6-1|TRBJ1-2
CASSEGFYGYTF
TGTGCCAGCAGTGAAGGGTTCTATGGCTACACCTTC
>few|-|TRBV18|TRBJ2-7
CASSPPGRSASYEQYF
TGTGCCAGCTCACCACCGGGGAGGAGCGCATCCTACGAGCAGTACTTC
>-|-|TRBV7-9|TRBJ1-1
CASSQAPDVEAFF
TGTGCCAGCAGCCAGGCTCCGGACGTGGAAGCTTTCTTT
>few|-|TRBV12-3/TRBV12-4|TRBJ1-3
CASSLVGGGGNTIYF
TGTGCCAGCAGTTTAGTAGGGGGAGGTGGAAACACCATATATTTT
>many|-|TRBV7-8|TRBJ2-7
CASGLGAAVYEQYF
TGTGCCAGCGGGCTCGGGGCTGCTGTCTACGAGCAGTACTTC
>-|-|TRBV7-2|TRBJ2-7
CASSLAGTLYGQYF
TGTGCCAGCAGCTTAGCGGGGACCCTTTATGGGCAGTACTTC
>-|TRBD2|TRBV29-1|TRBJ2-5
CSVRMWEGLGETQYF
TGCAGCGTTCGCATGTGGGAGGGCCTGGGGGAGACCCAGTACTTC
>many|-|TRBV7-6|TRBJ2-5
CASSRVVAETQYF
TGTGCCAGCAGTCGAGTGGTAGCGGAGACCCAGTACTTC
>few|TRBD1|TRBV7-9|TRBJ2-2
CASNFLGTDRKIWNTGELFF
TGTGCCAGCAACTTTCTAGGGACAGACCGAAAAATTTGGAACACCGGGGAGCTGTTTTTT
>-|-|TRBV6-1|TRBJ1-5
CASLGMGQPQHF
TGTGCCAGCTTGGGGATGGGGCAGCCCCAGCATTTT
>many|-|TRBV2|TRBJ2-2
CAINRDSNSFGELFF
TGTGCCATTAACCGGGATTCGAATTCGTTCGGGGAGCTGTTTTTT
>many|-|TRBV11-2|TRBJ1-1
CATVSGGNTEAFF
TGTGCCACAGTCTCGGGGGGGAACACTGAAGCTTTCTTT
>few|TRBD1|TRBV28|TRBJ2-7
CASRYRGLEQYF
TGTGCCAGCCGCTACAGGGGGCTCGAGCAGTACTTC
>many|TRBD2|TRBV28|TRBJ2-2
CASSPNLLAGGELFF
TGTGCCAGCAGTCCAAACCTTCTAGCGGGCGGGGAGCTGTTTTTT
>many|-|TRBV7-8|TRBJ1-4
CASSLGGEVATNEKLFF
TGTGCCAGCAGCCTAGGAGGGGAAGTTGCAACTAATGAAAAACTGTTTTTT
>many|-|TRBV27|TRBJ2-7
CASGSTAAYEQYF
TGTGCCAGTGGGTCAACGGCGGCCTACGAGCAGTACTTC
>many|-|TRBV5-6|TRBJ1-2
CASSLVQGNYGYTF
TGTGCCAGCAGTTTAGTACAGGGAAACTATGGCTACACCTTC
>few|TRBD1|TRBV20-1|TRBJ2-1
CSVGLGTGVHNEQFF
TGCAGTGTAGGATTAGGGACAGGGGTTCACAATGAGCAGTTCTTC
>once|-|TRBV6-4|TRBJ1-5
CASSPGGASPQHF
TGTGCCAGCAGTCCGGGGGGGGCATCGCCCCAGCATTTT
>many|-|TRBV28|TRBJ1-2
CASSIDRSYTF
TGTGCCAGCAGCATAGACAGGAGCTACACCTTC
>many|-|TRBV7-8|TRBJ1-6
CASSTRGPSIYNSPLHF
TGTGCCAGCAGCACTCGTGGTCCCTCAATATATAATTCACCCCTCCACTTT
>-|-|TRBV5-5|TRBJ2-2
CASSANRDPRAGELFF
TGTGCCAGCAGCGCAAACAGGGACCCGAGGGCCGGGGAGCTGTTTTTT
>few|-|TRBV19|TRBJ2-5
CASRLRDAPTETQYF
TGTGCCAGTAGGCTTCGGGACGCTCCAACGGAGACCCAGTACTTC
>-|-|TRBV10-3|TRBJ1-5
CAIGSNQPQHF
TGTGCCATCGGCAGCAATCAGCCCCAGCATTTT
>many|-|TRBV30|TRBJ2-5
CAQEAWETQYF
TGTGCCCAAGAAGCATGGGAGACCCAGTACTTC
>many|TRBD1|TRBV5-1|TRBJ1-2
CASSYGARQGTYGYTF
TGCGCCAGCAGCTATGGAGCGCGACAGGGGACCTATGGCTACACCTTC
>few|TRBD1|TRBV7-9|TRBJ2-2
CASSRQGAEVAGELFF
TGTGCCAGCAGCCGACAGGGGGCGGAAGTGGCCGGGGAGCTGTTTTTT
>many|-|TRBV2|TRBJ2-1
CASSEVYGSSYNEQFF
TGTGCCAGCAGTGAAGTTTATGGGTCCTCCTACAATGAGCAGTTCTTC
>few|-|TRBV5-1|TRBJ1-1
CASSFRDGNTEAFF
TGCGCCAGCAGCTTCAGGGACGGGAACACTGAAGCTTTCTTT
>-|-|TRBV4-3|TRBJ2-7
CASSQGVGYYEQYF
TGCGCCAGCAGCCAAGGAGTGGGCTACTACGAGCAGTACTTC
>-|-|TRBV19|TRBJ1-4
CASPETGRWEKLFF
TGTGCCAGTCCAGAAACGGGGAGGTGGGAAAAACTGTTTTTT
>-|TRBD1|TRBV6-1|TRBJ1-1
CASSLLGGTEAIF
TGTGCCAGCAGCCTTTTAGGGGGCACTGAAGCTATCTTT
>-|-|TRBV6-9|TRBJ2-1
CASSYVASQFF
TGTGCCAGCAGTTATGTGGCTAGTCAGTTCTTC
>-|-|TRBV6-2/TRBV6-3|TRBJ2-1
CASSYGSFSYNEQFF
TGTGCCAGCAGTTACGGCAGTTTCTCCTACAATGAGCAGTTCTTC
>many|-|TRBV4-1|TRBJ1-2
CASSPRDGAGYGYTF
TGCGCCAGCAGCCCTCGGGACGGTGCAGGCTATGGCTACACCTTC
>many|-|TRBV7-9|TRBJ2-2
CASSLAGWNTGELFF
TGTGCCAGCAGCTTAGCCGGTTGGAACACCGGGGAGCTGTTTTTT
>many|-|TRBV14|TRBJ1-1
CASSHRGGVAEAFF
TGTGCCAGCAGCCACCGCGGGGGGGTCGCTGAAGCTTTCTTT
>-|-|TRBV19|TRBJ2-7
CASSTDPNYEQYF
TGTGCCAGTAGTACCGACCCCAACTACGAGCAGTACTTC
>many|-|TRBV15|TRBJ1-5
CATSRDRQDNQPQHF
TGTGCCACCAGCAGGGACCGACAGGACAATCAGCCCCAGCATTTT
>-|TRBD1|TRBV12-3/TRBV12-4|TRBJ2-2
CASSPGQGVFGTGELFF
TGTGCCAGCAGCCCGGGACAGGGGGTCTTTGGGACCGGGGAGCTGTTTTTT
>many|TRBD2|TRBV20-1|TRBJ2-7
CSAIDPGTSATYEQYF
TGCAGTGCTATAGACCCCGGGACTAGCGCGACCTACGAGCAGTACTTC
>many|-|TRBV12-3/TRBV12-4|TRBJ1-5
CASSLRGGRNQPQHF
TGTGCCAGCAGTTTGAGGGGGGGACGCAATCAGCCCCAGCATTTT
>-|-|TRBV4-2|TRBJ2-5
CASSPGVGNQETQYF
TGTGCCAGCAGCCCTGGGGTAGGCAACCAAGAGACCCAGTACTTC